The 27 T cell receptor beta chains reported below all come from one sample, sequenced in a study of blood T cell repertoires in COVID-19. Using immunoSEQ multiplex PCR, the repertoire was profiled, and TCRdb retains in-frame clones only, with some absent. Here the sample spans 200,000 to 250,000 clones, just over 85% being singletons. The sample was peripheral blood. These receptors came from a man aged 18 to 35 with active or convalescent COVID-19.

The chain employs TRBV27 and TRBJ1-2; weak D call: TRBD1 (5 bases). V dropped 7 bases and J dropped 2 bases, with 14 bases sitting between them. Germline V CDR1 and CDR2: MNHEY, SMNVEV (reference sequence). The CDR3 has 14 amino acids. The CDR3 nucleotides are TGTGCCAGCACCCCGGGAGGGGACAACTATGGCTACACCTTC. Protein sequence: CASTPGGDNYGYTF.

The chain is built from TRBV28 and TRBJ1-6; maybe TRBD1 (6 bases). Germline V gives CDR1 MDHEN, CDR2 SYDVKM. The CDR3 totals 15 residues. Trimming removed 3 bases at V and 10 bases at J, with 16 bases between. CDR3 sequence: CASSLVGNRESPLHF. In DNA form, the CDR3 reads TGTGCCAGCAGTTTGGTAGGCAACAGGGAGTCACCCCTCCACTTT.

The rearrangement uses TRBV29-1 and TRBJ2-5; 7 positions agree with TRBD1. V was clipped by 6 bases and J by 2 bases; unmatched bases: 6. CDR3 length equals 13 residues. CDR1 is SQVTM, CDR2 ANQGSEA, per germline. The CDR3 nucleotides read TGCAGCGTGGGACCGGGACAGCAAGAGACCCAGTACTTC. This translates into CSVGPGQQETQYF.

In this sample, this clone turned up once. The rearrangement joins TRBV7-3 to TRBJ2-3; 7 bases are a match to TRBD2. The CDR3 sequence is 15 residues long. Germline assignment: CDR1 SGHTA and CDR2 FQGTGA. The V gene end was trimmed by 1 base and the J gene end by 0 bases; junction bases not matched to a gene: 1. The CDR3 DNA follows: TGTGCCAGCAGCTTAAGTAGCGGGAGCACAGATACGCAGTATTTT. This codes for CASSLSSGSTDTQYF.

This chain uses TRBV5-5 with TRBJ1-2; 8 nucleotides match TRBD1. With V trimmed by 4 bases and J by 3 bases, 2 bases remained unmatched. This CDR3 comprises 13 residues. Germline CDR1 SGHKS, CDR2 YYEKEE (reference sequence). CDR3 region: CASSPQGDYGYTF. Written as DNA, the CDR3 is TGTGCCAGCAGCCCACAGGGGGACTATGGCTACACCTTC.

J is TRBJ1-1 and V is TRBV30; D is possibly TRBD1 (5 bases). Germline CDR1 GTSNPN, CDR2 SVGIG (reference sequence). The CDR3 runs to 13 residues. The ends were cut back, 5 bases at V and 0 bases at J, with 10 bases in the middle. CDR3 in DNA: TGTGCCTGGGGGACGGGGATGAACACTGAAGCTTTCTTT. It specifies CAWGTGMNTEAFF.

Here the CDR3 reads CSARGQVEQYF. Here the CDR3 DNA reads TGCAGTGCCCGAGGACAGGTCGAGCAGTACTTC. V gene TRBV20-1 combines with J gene TRBJ2-7, with TRBD1 matching 7 bases. Germline V gene lookup returns CDR1 DFQATT and CDR2 SNEGSKA (reference sequence). The CDR3 has 11 residues. J gave up 6 bases and V 6 bases, and 5 bases lay outside the gene matches.

The gene calls are TRBV7-8 and TRBJ2-7, with D possibly matching TRBD1 (6 bases). Trimming shortened V by 5 bases and J by 5 bases, and 13 bases separated the two germline ends. The germline V gene has CDR1 SGHVS and CDR2 FQNEAQ. This CDR3 is built from 13 residues. In DNA form, the CDR3 reads TGTGCCAGCAGCCCCCAGGGGTCCCACGAGCAGTACTTC. This codes for CASSPQGSHEQYF.

The chain carries TRBV7-8 and TRBJ1-2, with D tentatively TRBD1 (6 bases). Germline CDR1 reads SGHVS; CDR2 reads FQNEAQ. The CDR3 extends over 14 amino acids. V lost 1 base to trimming and J lost 4 bases, with 10 bases between them. The CDR3, as DNA: TGTGCCAGCAGCTTAGAAGCAGGGGTCTATGGCTACACCTTC. This sequence encodes CASSLEAGVYGYTF.

V and J are TRBV5-4 and TRBJ2-7; the D gene is possibly TRBD2 (7 bases). With 1 base removed from V and 2 bases from J, the gap between germline ends came to 16 bases. The length of the CDR3 is 16 residues. Germline CDR1 reads SGHNT; CDR2 reads YYREEE (reference sequence). The CDR3 spells CASSLRRGGRAYEQYF. CDR3 DNA: TGTGCCAGCAGCTTGAGGAGAGGGGGGAGGGCCTACGAGCAGTACTTC.

This sequence joins TRBV18 and TRBJ2-2; 12 positions agree with TRBD2. Germline V CDR1 and CDR2: KGHSH, LQKENI. The CDR3 covers 16 residues. V lost 4 bases, J lost 3 bases, and 3 bases stayed unmatched. CDR3 in amino acids: CASSLLAGGDTGELFF. The CDR3 DNA follows: TGTGCCAGCTCACTACTAGCGGGAGGCGACACCGGGGAGCTGTTTTTT. The full variable domain, with the rest looked up from reference TRBV18 and TRBJ2-2, is NAGVMQNPRHLVRRRGQEARLRCSPMKGHSHVYWYRQLPEEGLKFMVYLQKENIIDESGMPKERFSAEFPKEGPSILRIQQVVRGDSAAYFCASSLLAGGDTGELFFGEGSRLTVL.

The chain carries TRBV18 and TRBJ1-1; 8 positions agree with TRBD1. The CDR3 runs 14 residues. Germline lookup yields CDR1 KGHSH and CDR2 LQKENI. Losses at the gene ends were 6 bases for V and 11 bases for J; bases not matched to a gene: 14. The chain's CDR3 is CASSLQPGGKQAFF. The DNA for the CDR3 is TGTGCCAGCTCTTTGCAGCCAGGGGGCAAGCAGGCTTTCTTT.

In this sample, this clone turned up once. The chain recombines TRBV19 with TRBJ1-2; D is unresolved. CDR3 size: 17 residues. V lost 7 bases to trimming and J lost 1 base, with 22 bases between them. CDR1 and CDR2 (germline): LNHDA, SQIVND (reference sequence). CDR3 nucleotides: TGTGCCAGTAAAAGAAACCCGCGGACTGATTATAACTATGGCTACACCTTC. Its translation is CASKRNPRTDYNYGYTF.

J is TRBJ2-1 and V is TRBV30; D perhaps matches TRBD2 (6 bases). CDR1 is GTSNPN, CDR2 SVGIG, per germline (reference sequence). V gave up 0 bases and J gave up 4 bases, with 13 bases separating them. The CDR3 has 15 amino acids. This CDR3 reads CAWSVFGAGYNEQFF. In DNA, the CDR3 is TGTGCCTGGAGTGTATTCGGGGCGGGATACAATGAGCAGTTCTTC.

The chain employs TRBV2 and TRBJ2-7; 7 positions match TRBD1. With V trimmed by 6 bases and J by 6 bases, 20 bases remained unmatched. Germline V gene sequence: CDR1 SNHLY, CDR2 FYNNEI. This CDR3 spans 17 amino acids. The CDR3 nucleotides read TGTGCCAGCAGCGAGTTGATATTACAGGGGACCCTTGGCGAGCAGTACTTC. Translation: CASSELILQGTLGEQYF.

The rearrangement links TRBV3-1 (or the pseudogene TRBV3-2) to TRBJ1-2; TRBD1 is a possible D gene (6 bases). Germline CDR1 is LGHDT and CDR2 is YNNKEL (reference sequence). The V end was cut by 3 bases, the J end by 4 bases, with 15 bases between. The CDR3 is 15 residues long. CDR3 amino acids: CASSHDRSPSYGYTF. The CDR3 bases are TGTGCCAGCAGCCATGACAGGAGCCCTTCCTATGGCTACACCTTC.

The V and J genes are TRBV20-1 and TRBJ2-3, with no clear D. Germline CDR1 reads DFQATT; CDR2 reads SNEGSKA (reference sequence). There are 13 residues in the CDR3. Trimming took off 3 bases at V and 2 bases at J, with 9 bases between the two ends. The CDR3 DNA reads TGCAGTGCTAGTGCCCATTCCACAGATACGCAGTATTTT. Amino acid sequence: CSASAHSTDTQYF.

V is TRBV10-3 and J is TRBJ2-3; D perhaps matches TRBD2 (6 bases). Germline values: CDR1 ENHRY, CDR2 SYGVKD. The CDR3 runs 15 residues. Trimming removed 2 bases at V and 2 bases at J, with 11 bases between. This chain's CDR3 is CAISETERVTDTQYF. The CDR3 nucleotides read TGTGCCATCAGTGAGACGGAGCGGGTCACAGATACGCAGTATTTT.

V and J are TRBV5-4 and TRBJ2-2, with 11 bases that match TRBD2. After removal of 3 bases from V and 5 bases from J, the junction contained 9 bases not matched to a gene. CDR1 is SGHNT, CDR2 YYREEE, per germline (reference sequence). The CDR3 is made up of 17 amino acids. DNA for the CDR3: TGTGCCAGCAGCTCCCAACCTGCTAGCGGGAGGACCGGGGAGCTGTTTTTT. Protein: CASSSQPASGRTGELFF.

The rearrangement uses TRBV7-2 and TRBJ2-1; TRBD2 matches 14 bases. V lost 4 bases and J lost 1; bases outside the gene matches: 3. The CDR3 is 17 residues long. Germline CDR1 and CDR2: SGHTA and FQGNSA. The CDR3 reads CASSSGTSGSSYNEQFF. DNA of the CDR3: TGTGCCAGCAGCTCCGGGACTAGCGGGAGTTCCTACAATGAGCAGTTCTTC.

The chain has TRBV6-2 or TRBV6-3 and TRBJ2-7, with D possibly matching TRBD1 (5 bases). The V and J ends lost 2 bases and 2 bases respectively, with 19 bases between them. The CDR3 has 17 residues. Germline CDR1 reads MNHEY; CDR2 reads SVGEGT. For the CDR3, the DNA is TGTGCCAGCAGTTACCCCCGGCAGGGTAAGTTTACCTACGAGCAGTACTTC. Protein product: CASSYPRQGKFTYEQYF.

V usage is TRBV19 and J usage is TRBJ2-2; a weak D match, TRBD2 (6 bases). Germline loops: CDR1 LNHDA, CDR2 SQIVND (reference sequence). V lost 1 base, J lost 6 bases, and 15 bases lay in between. The CDR3 has 16 amino acids. The DNA for the CDR3 is TGTGCCAGTAGTATAGTCGGGACTGACCTACCCGGGGAGCTGTTTTTT. This sequence encodes CASSIVGTDLPGELFF.

This clone was picked up one time. The J gene is TRBJ2-1, the V gene TRBV29-1, with 8 bases identical to TRBD1. The junction had 7 bases not matched to a gene; V was cut back by 4 bases and J by 2 bases. Germline lookup yields CDR1 SQVTM and CDR2 ANQGSEA. The CDR3 has 15 amino acids. DNA for the CDR3: TGCAGCGTTGCCGGACAGGGAAAGGCCTACAATGAGCAGTTCTTC. It is translated as CSVAGQGKAYNEQFF.

This clone was seen only a few times. V usage is TRBV12-5 and J usage is TRBJ1-1; no firm D call. The germline V and J ends were trimmed by 3 bases and 3 bases, with 14 bases remaining between them. The CDR3 sequence is 15 residues long. Germline CDR1 reads LGHNT; CDR2 reads FRNRAP. CDR3 amino acids: CASGFYGTRDTEAFF. The CDR3 DNA reads as TGTGCTAGTGGTTTCTACGGTACGAGGGACACTGAAGCTTTCTTT. Looking up the rest from reference TRBV12-5 and TRBJ1-1 gives the full variable domain: DARVTQTPRHKVTEMGQEVTMRCQPILGHNTVFWYRQTMMQGLELLAYFRNRAPLDDSGMPKDRFSAEMPDATLATLKIQPSEPRDSAVYFCASGFYGTRDTEAFFGQGTRLTVV.

This sequence joins TRBV29-1 and TRBJ2-1; the match to TRBD2 covers 7 bases. Germline CDR1 reads SQVTM; CDR2 reads ANQGSEA. CDR3 length: 13 residues. After removal of 7 bases from V and 9 bases from J, the junction contained 12 bases not matched to a gene. CDR3 in amino acids: CSDGLTGGGEQFF. CDR3 nucleotides: TGCAGCGATGGACTGACGGGAGGTGGTGAGCAGTTCTTC.

This chain connects TRBV3-1 (or the pseudogene TRBV3-2) to TRBJ1-1; D not resolved. CDR3 size: 14 residues. The V gene's germline CDR1 is LGHDT and CDR2 YNNKEL (reference sequence). V lost 4 bases and J lost 4, with 13 bases in between. DNA of the CDR3: TGTGCCAGCAGCCTGGGCCCGGCCGGCACTGAAGCTTTCTTT. Encoded protein: CASSLGPAGTEAFF.

The V call is TRBV6-4, the J call TRBJ2-1; TRBD2 matches at 8 bases. V shed 4 bases, J shed 1 base, and the junction held 0 bases outside the gene matches. The CDR3 spans 14 residues. Germline V CDR1 and CDR2: MRHNA, SNTAGT. CDR3 DNA sequence: TGTGCCAGCAGTGTAGCGGGATCCTACAATGAGCAGTTCTTC. This encodes CASSVAGSYNEQFF.